This TCR beta chain came from a study of T cell responses to AZD1222 COVID-19 vaccine. General observations from the study: Just five or six AZD1222 recipients were seropositive at baseline. Females made up more of the donors, who were largely white British, and clonal diversity may have come out too low.

A remark on this clone: Antigen: not known.

Clones were sequenced by immunoSEQ multiplex PCR, and TCRdb holds only the in-frame ones, with some missing. Of 150,000 or so clones detected, around 93% appear once; the ten largest clones hold 1.3% to 1.5%. Germline CDR1 and CDR2: LNHDA and SQIVND (reference sequence). This CDR3 comprises 13 residues. Deletions cut 4 bases from V and 5 bases from J, with 11 bases between. V usage is TRBV19 and J usage is TRBJ1-1; D is perhaps TRBD1 (6 bases). Sequenced here: peripheral blood, sampled on day 0 of AZD1222 vaccination. This sequence originates from an adult in good health. The CDR3 loop reads CASSNLGGTEAFF. Here the CDR3 DNA reads TGTGCCAGTAGTAATTTAGGGGGAACTGAAGCTTTCTTT.